This T cell receptor (beta chain) was captured by sequencing in a study of regulatory and conventional T cells in RAG deficiency. Study results and limitations: Shannon entropy was markedly lower and Simpson indices higher in RAG-deficient patients than control T-cell subsets.

Sequencing was performed with immunoSEQ multiplex PCR; in TCRdb, only in-frame clones are kept and a portion is missing. The sample has over 9,500 clones; about 92% are singletons. A note on this clone: Antigen unknown.

Germline V gene lookup returns CDR1 SEHNR and CDR2 FQNEAQ (reference sequence). This CDR3 region has 16 residues. V was trimmed by 5 bases and J by 2 bases, leaving 16 bases between them. Blood CD4+ CD25-low CD127-high conventional T cells supplied the genomic DNA template. The data also belong to a second study, concerning regulatory T cells. That report adds: The primer mix had 52 TRBV and 13 TRBJ primers.

Source material: CD4+ effector T cells sorted from blood. This clonotype was sampled from a human donor in good health. V gene TRBV7-9 combines with J gene TRBJ1-5; D possibly corresponds to TRBD1 (6 bases). In nucleotides, the CDR3 is TGTGCCAGCAGCACAGGGATAGGGGGGGGCAATCAGCCCCAGCATTTT. Amino acids: CASSTGIGGGNQPQHF.